The next 22 T cell receptor beta chains were all read from a single sample in a study of T cells in Graves' hyperthyroidism and ophthalmopathy. RNA transcripts provided the source from which TCR beta CDR3 regions were amplified. Using the HTBI primer set, a first-round RT-PCR was run on the TCR CDR3. One entry per CDR3 protein, called by TCRdb with MiXCR from the multiplex PCR reads. The sample gives roughly 400,000 distinct CDR3 sequences, more than 13% of which show up once; 25% to 30% is in the top ten. The sequenced sample consisted of blood. Receptors originate from a man between 50 and 59 years old with Graves' ophthalmopathy.

The chain joins TRBV20-1 to TRBJ2-7; TRBD1 aligns across 10 bases. Germline CDR1 is DFQATT and CDR2 is SNEGSKA (reference sequence). The CDR3 extends over 14 amino acids. Losses at the gene ends were 1 base for V and 3 bases for J; bases not matched to a gene: 3. As DNA, the CDR3 is TGCAGTGCTAGAGGACAGGGGGCGCGCTACGAGCAGTACTTC. Its protein is CSARGQGARYEQYF.

There are many counts of this clonotype. The chain recombines TRBV18 with TRBJ2-5; 14 bases align to TRBD2. CDR3 length: 15 residues. Germline values: CDR1 KGHSH, CDR2 LQKENI. V dropped 6 bases and J dropped 5; count of bases not matched to a gene: 5. CDR3 in amino acids: CASSAGTSGSETQYF. DNA of the CDR3: TGTGCCAGCTCCGCCGGGACTAGCGGGAGTGAGACCCAGTACTTC.

This clonotype was counted many times. The V call is TRBV12-3 or TRBV12-4, the J call TRBJ2-1; 8 bases align to TRBD2. J lost 2 bases, V lost 5 bases, and 5 bases had no gene match. The CDR3 covers 15 residues. The CDR3 region has the DNA TGTGCCAGCAGTGACAAGGGACTAGCCTACAATGAGCAGTTCTTC. It specifies CASSDKGLAYNEQFF.

CDR3 nucleotide sequence: TGTGCCAGCAGTTCTGGCCTAGAGAGGGACACAGATACGCAGTATTTT. Its translation is CASSSGLERDTDTQYF. The chain is built from TRBV12-3 or TRBV12-4 and TRBJ2-3, with D possibly matching TRBD2 (5 bases). V gave up 4 bases and J gave up 2 bases, with 16 bases separating them. There are 16 residues in the CDR3.

The chain uses TRBV19 and TRBJ2-7; D ambiguous. Trimming left V 8 bases short and J 1 base short, with 9 bases between. The CDR3 sequence is 12 residues long. Germline V lookup: CDR1 LNHDA, CDR2 SQIVND (reference sequence). The CDR3 bases are TGTGCCAGTGGCCATGAATCCTACGAGCAGTACTTC. Translating gives CASGHESYEQYF.

The chain couples TRBV6-4 to TRBJ2-3, with D unresolved. Germline-derived CDR1 and CDR2 are MRHNA and SNTAGT. The CDR3 sequence is 14 residues long. V dropped 0 bases and J dropped 6 bases, with 10 bases sitting between them. The CDR3 is CASSDSHSGDTQYF. The CDR3 region has the DNA TGTGCCAGCAGTGACTCGCATAGTGGGGATACGCAGTATTTT.

The chain employs TRBV20-1 and TRBJ1-4; possible D gene TRBD1, 5 bases. V dropped 3 bases and J dropped 2 bases, with 13 bases sitting between them. Germline V gene lookup returns CDR1 DFQATT and CDR2 SNEGSKA (reference sequence). The CDR3 length is 15 residues. CDR3 coding DNA: TGCAGTGCTAGTGGGGGGAAGGGGACTAATGAAAAACTGTTTTTT. Amino acids: CSASGGKGTNEKLFF.

This chain connects TRBV7-3 to TRBJ1-5, with D uncertain. The germline V gene has CDR1 SGHTA and CDR2 FQGTGA. The V gene lost 5 bases and the J gene lost 0 bases, with 14 bases spanning the gap. The CDR3 is 16 amino acids. The CDR3 is CASSQDAGISNQPQHF. The CDR3 region has the DNA TGTGCCAGCAGCCAAGATGCCGGAATTAGCAATCAGCCCCAGCATTTT.

With regard to this clonotype: A junction end diverges from the germline sequence, so it may reflect a read error. V gene TRBV3-1 combines with J gene TRBJ2-7; 9 nucleotides align to TRBD1. CDR1 LGHDT and CDR2 YNNKEL come from the germline V gene (reference sequence). The CDR3 totals 17 residues. The CDR3 DNA reads TGTGCCAGCAGCCAAAGGGGGACAGGGTCTTTCCCCTATGAGCAGTACTTC. It encodes CASSQRGTGSFPYEQYF.

This clonotype was seen many times. This sequence joins TRBV29-1 and TRBJ1-5; perhaps TRBD1 as D (5 bases). Trimming took 5 bases from V and 2 from J, leaving 10 bases between them. The germline V gene has CDR1 SQVTM and CDR2 ANQGSEA. The CDR3 is 13 amino acids. The CDR3 loop is CSVLGEGNQPQHF. The CDR3 DNA follows: TGCAGCGTTTTAGGGGAGGGCAATCAGCCCCAGCATTTT.

This clonotype appeared a few times. The chain couples TRBV2 to TRBJ2-2; tentative D call: TRBD2 (6 bases). CDR1 and CDR2 (germline): SNHLY, FYNNEI. The CDR3 has 14 residues. V was trimmed by 5 bases and J by 3 bases, leaving 10 bases between them. The CDR3 sequence: CASSWDSYTGELFF. The CDR3 nucleotides read TGTGCCAGCAGTTGGGACTCCTACACCGGGGAGCTGTTTTTT. The full variable domain, in which reference TRBV2 and TRBJ2-2 provide the parts outside the CDR3, is EPEVTQTPSHQVTQMGQEVILRCVPISNHLYFYWYRQILGQKVEFLVSFYNNEISEKSEIFDDQFSVERPDGSNFTLKIRSTKLEDSAMYFCASSWDSYTGELFFGEGSRLTVL.

Ten or more counts support this clonotype. The chain's CDR3 is CASSLATGFWSYNEQFF. Written as DNA, the CDR3 is TGTGCCAGCAGCTTGGCGACAGGGTTTTGGTCCTACAATGAGCAGTTCTTC. J is TRBJ2-1 and V is TRBV13, with 7 bases matching TRBD1. Germline trimming cut 3 bases from V and 1 base from J; bases unmatched to any gene: 9. The CDR3 sequence is 17 residues long. Germline V gene sequence: CDR1 PRHDT, CDR2 FYEKMQ (reference sequence).

This clonotype was counted ten times or more. V and J are TRBV20-1 and TRBJ2-1; D gene ambiguous. This CDR3 comprises 13 residues. CDR1 and CDR2 from the germline V gene are DFQATT and SNEGSKA (reference sequence). V lost 5 bases and J lost 5, with 13 bases in between. The CDR3 spells CSARKLRNNEQFF. CDR3 DNA sequence: TGCAGTGCTCGGAAGCTACGGAACAATGAGCAGTTCTTC.

At least ten counts were recorded for this clonotype. The chain carries TRBV12-3 or TRBV12-4 and TRBJ2-1; D not resolved. Trimming cost V 2 bases and J 3 bases, with 8 bases left between them. This CDR3 contains 14 residues. The DNA for the CDR3 is TGTGCCAGCAGTTTAAGCAGATACTACAATGAGCAGTTCTTC. Translation: CASSLSRYYNEQFF.

This clonotype has more than one count but fewer than ten. V usage is TRBV29-1 and J usage is TRBJ2-2; 8 nucleotides agree with TRBD1. Germline values: CDR1 SQVTM, CDR2 ANQGSEA. V dropped 4 bases and J dropped 7; count of bases not matched to a gene: 14. CDR3 size: 16 residues. The CDR3 DNA is TGCAGCGTTGGTTCAGGGGGCAGTCAGTGGGTCGGGGAGCTGTTTTTT. This translates into CSVGSGGSQWVGELFF.

This clonotype was seen at least ten times. In nucleotides, the CDR3 is TGTGCCAGCAGTGACCAAGGACTAGCGGGGCGCCACAATGAGCAGTTCTTC. It translates to CASSDQGLAGRHNEQFF. The rearrangement links TRBV6-1 to TRBJ2-1; 12 bases fit TRBD2. The germline CDR1 and CDR2 sequences are MNHNS and SASEGT. There are 17 residues in the CDR3. With 3 bases clipped from V and 5 bases from J, the junction kept 8 bases outside the gene matches.

This clonotype occurred many times. The chain combines TRBV5-1 with TRBJ1-1, with D unresolved. The CDR3 consists of 14 residues. Per the germline V gene, CDR1 is SGHRS and CDR2 is YFSETQ. With 2 bases removed from V and 0 bases from J, the gap between germline ends came to 8 bases. The CDR3 sequence is CASSFEGMNTEAFF. The CDR3 DNA sequence: TGCGCCAGCAGCTTTGAGGGCATGAACACTGAAGCTTTCTTT.

This clonotype was found many times. The chain is built from TRBV6-5 and TRBJ2-1; 7 bases line up with TRBD1. V trimming: 0 bases; J trimming: 3 bases; junction bases outside the gene matches: 2. Germline V gives CDR1 MNHEY, CDR2 SVGAGI. The CDR3 extends over 15 amino acids. As DNA, the CDR3 is TGTGCCAGCAGTTACTCCGGGACAGTCTACAATGAGCAGTTCTTC. The encoded protein is CASSYSGTVYNEQFF.

The chain links TRBV29-1 to TRBJ2-3; 10 bases agree with TRBD1. The CDR3 is 14 amino acids. Germline CDR1 is SQVTM and CDR2 is ANQGSEA. The junction had 3 bases not matched to a gene; V was cut back by 3 bases and J by 3 bases. This CDR3 is CSVEGQGFTDTQYF. The DNA of the CDR3 is TGCAGCGTTGAGGGACAGGGGTTTACAGATACGCAGTATTTT.

This clonotype was counted between two and nine times. The rearrangement uses TRBV9 and TRBJ2-1; 10 bases are a match to TRBD2. The V gene's germline CDR1 is SGDLS and CDR2 YYNGEE. With 5 bases clipped from V and 1 base from J, the junction kept 12 bases outside the gene matches. The CDR3 is 18 amino acids. The CDR3 sequence: CASRGAGGPDVSYNEQFF. In DNA, the CDR3 is TGTGCCAGCAGGGGAGCGGGAGGGCCTGATGTTTCCTACAATGAGCAGTTCTTC.

With regard to this clonotype: A read error is possible here, since a much larger clone lies one base away. The gene calls are TRBV9 and TRBJ2-7, with D hard to call. V shed 0 bases and J shed 7 bases, with 11 bases lying between them. CDR1 is SGDLS and CDR2 is YYNGEE in the germline V gene. CDR3 size: 13 residues. This CDR3 is CASSVGQRSEQYF. CDR3 DNA: TGTGCCAGCAGCGTAGGCCAGCGCAGTGAGCAGTACTTC.

The chain links TRBV20-1 to TRBJ1-2; no reliable D call. Deletions cut 4 bases from V and 7 bases from J, with 16 bases between. This CDR3 contains 13 residues. Germline V gives CDR1 DFQATT, CDR2 SNEGSKA (reference sequence). CDR3: CSATDEPRTGYTF. The CDR3 region has the DNA TGCAGTGCTACGGACGAGCCGCGGACTGGCTACACCTTC.